Described below is a single T cell receptor beta chain sequence and its context. Its target is not known. Trimming shortened V by 3 bases and J by 2 bases, and 27 bases separated the two germline ends. Looked up from germline, CDR1 is SGHRS and CDR2 is YFSETQ. CDR3 size: 20 residues. The source of the sample is a study of blood T cells in healthy people across ages. Study-wide points: The CMV status of each donor remained undetermined, and this could have confounded shifts in expanded clonotypes. While age rose, TCR beta diversity per million T cells dropped in a roughly linear way.

For the second PCR, which ran for about 7 to 11 cycles, a sample-barcoded 5' primer and a J-beta primer mix were used. The authors tagged each cDNA molecule using a template-switch adaptor with 12 random nucleotides. Each sample provided no less than 3 million CDR3-containing paired-end reads. TCRdb ran MiXCR on the 5' RACE reads and lists one entry per CDR3 protein. The sample includes about 760,000 distinct CDR3 sequences, approximately 53% seen only once; the top ten take roughly 25%. Source material: blood. The sequence was obtained from a man aged 35-49 years in good health. The rearrangement uses TRBV5-1 and TRBJ1-5, with TRBD1 as a possible D gene (5 bases). The CDR3 sequence is CASSWDRGERLVPGNQPQHF. The CDR3, as DNA: TGCGCCAGCAGCTGGGATAGAGGGGAGAGACTTGTCCCTGGCAATCAGCCCCAGCATTTT.